This T cell receptor beta chain was recovered during a study of shared clonotypes between healthy human individuals. Data came from immunoSEQ multiplex PCR; TCRdb stores just in-frame clones and leaves some out. The sample lists roughly 200,000 clones, approximately 61% occurring once. The material sequenced was memory CD4+ T cells sorted from blood. Specified subset: CD45RA-negative fraction. This TCR was sampled from a man under 40 in good health.

The CDR3 sequence: CASSSLGGQETQYF. CDR3 in DNA: TGTGCCAGCAGCTCCTTGGGGGGACAAGAGACCCAGTACTTC. V usage is TRBV7-2 and J usage is TRBJ2-5; D may be TRBD2 (6 bases). Germline V lookup: CDR1 SGHTA, CDR2 FQGNSA. The CDR3 has 14 amino acids. Trimming took off 4 bases at V and 2 bases at J, with 11 bases between the two ends.